This T cell receptor (beta chain) was identified during a study of cytomegalovirus exposure and HLA in healthy donors. General study points: In vitro data verified a few CMV-associated chains as specific for CMV antigens.

Concerning this clone: Its matching antigen is unknown.

CDR1 is SGHTA, CDR2 FQGNSA, per germline. V was clipped by 4 bases and J by 7 bases; unmatched bases: 7. The CDR3 spans 16 residues. 60 Vbeta and 13 Jbeta primers were used in PCR. Here immunoSEQ multiplex PCR was the method, and the copy in TCRdb shows in-frame clones only, minus some. This table lists 60,000 to 80,000 clones. The receptor's source is a man in his forties in good health and CMV-seronegative. Sequenced sample: PBMCs. The genes are TRBV7-2 and TRBJ2-1; 13 bases align to TRBD2. The CDR3 sequence: CASSSQLAGGPNEQFF. The CDR3 nucleotides are TGTGCCAGCAGCTCGCAACTAGCGGGGGGGCCAAATGAGCAGTTCTTC.